This paragraph covers one TCR beta chain sequence. Its target is unknown. The donors were in the approximately 130-subject validation cohort; that cohort was separate from the roughly 680-subject first cohort. The CDR3 has 15 residues. Germline assignment: CDR1 SQVTM and CDR2 ANQGSEA. Trimming took off 3 bases at V and 4 bases at J, with 15 bases between the two ends. The entry originates in a study of cytomegalovirus exposure and HLA in healthy donors. General observations from the study: The study put some 150 TCR beta chains on its list as cytomegalovirus-associated. As was reported, the classifier diagnosed cytomegalovirus status with high specificity and sensitivity. In vitro work confirmed that a few CMV-associated chains recognize CMV antigens.

Measured with immunoSEQ multiplex PCR; TCRdb has only the in-frame clones, and not every one. The sample records 150,000 to 200,000 clones, roughly nine tenths being singletons. The sequencing input was PBMCs. The chain couples TRBV29-1 to TRBJ2-2, with D maybe TRBD2 (7 bases). The receptor was isolated from a woman between 18 and 29 years old in good health and CMV-seropositive. The CDR3 nucleotides read TGCAGCGTTGATGGGGGGGCGCCCGCCACCGGGGAGCTGTTTTTT. Encoded protein: CSVDGGAPATGELFF.